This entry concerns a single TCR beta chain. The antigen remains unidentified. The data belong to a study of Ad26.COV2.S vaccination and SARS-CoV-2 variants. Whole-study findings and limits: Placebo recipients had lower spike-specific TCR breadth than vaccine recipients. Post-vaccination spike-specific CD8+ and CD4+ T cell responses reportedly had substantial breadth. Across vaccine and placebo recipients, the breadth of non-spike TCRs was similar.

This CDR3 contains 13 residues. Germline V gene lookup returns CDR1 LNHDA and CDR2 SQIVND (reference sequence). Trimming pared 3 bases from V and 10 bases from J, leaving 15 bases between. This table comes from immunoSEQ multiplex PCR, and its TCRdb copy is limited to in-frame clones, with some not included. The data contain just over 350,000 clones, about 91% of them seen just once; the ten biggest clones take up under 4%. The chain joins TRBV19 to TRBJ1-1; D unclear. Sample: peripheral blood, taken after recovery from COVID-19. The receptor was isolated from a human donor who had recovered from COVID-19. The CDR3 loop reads CASSMLRSDVAFF. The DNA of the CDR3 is TGTGCCAGTAGTATGTTAAGGTCAGACGTAGCTTTCTTT.